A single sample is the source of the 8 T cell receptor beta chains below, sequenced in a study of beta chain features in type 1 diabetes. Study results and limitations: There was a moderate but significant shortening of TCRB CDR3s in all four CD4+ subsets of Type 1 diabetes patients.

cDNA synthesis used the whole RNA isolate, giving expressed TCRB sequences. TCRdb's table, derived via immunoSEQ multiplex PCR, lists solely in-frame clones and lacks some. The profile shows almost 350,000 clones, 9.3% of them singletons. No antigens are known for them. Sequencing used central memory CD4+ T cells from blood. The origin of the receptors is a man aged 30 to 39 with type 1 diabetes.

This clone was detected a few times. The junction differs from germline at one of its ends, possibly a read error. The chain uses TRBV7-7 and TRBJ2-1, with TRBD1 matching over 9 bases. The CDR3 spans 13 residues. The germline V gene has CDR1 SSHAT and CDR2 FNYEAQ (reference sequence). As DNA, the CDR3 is TGTGCTAGCAGCTTAAGACAGGGGGGTGAGCAGTTCTTC. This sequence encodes CASSLRQGGEQFF.

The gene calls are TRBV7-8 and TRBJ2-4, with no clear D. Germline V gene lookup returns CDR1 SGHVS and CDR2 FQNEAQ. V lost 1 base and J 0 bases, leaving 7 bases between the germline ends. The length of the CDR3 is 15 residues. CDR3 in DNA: TGTGCCAGCAGCTTAGAACGGGTAGCCAAAAACATTCAGTACTTC. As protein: CASSLERVAKNIQYF. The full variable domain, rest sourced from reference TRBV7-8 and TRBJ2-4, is GAGVSQSPRYKVAKRGQDVALRCDPISGHVSLFWYQQALGQGPEFLTYFQNEAQLDKSGLPSDRFFAERPEGSVSTLKIQRTQQEDSAVYLCASSLERVAKNIQYFGAGTRLSVL.

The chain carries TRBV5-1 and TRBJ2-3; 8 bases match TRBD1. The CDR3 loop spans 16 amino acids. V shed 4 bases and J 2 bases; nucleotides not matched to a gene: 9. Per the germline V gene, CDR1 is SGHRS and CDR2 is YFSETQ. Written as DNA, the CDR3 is TGCGCCAGCAGCGCCGGACAGGGCCCTTACACAGATACGCAGTATTTT. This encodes CASSAGQGPYTDTQYF.

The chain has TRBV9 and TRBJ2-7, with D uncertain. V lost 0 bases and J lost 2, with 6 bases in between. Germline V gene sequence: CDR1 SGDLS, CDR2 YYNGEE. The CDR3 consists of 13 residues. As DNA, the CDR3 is TGTGCCAGCAGCGTAGACTCCCCCTACGAGCAGTACTTC. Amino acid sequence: CASSVDSPYEQYF.

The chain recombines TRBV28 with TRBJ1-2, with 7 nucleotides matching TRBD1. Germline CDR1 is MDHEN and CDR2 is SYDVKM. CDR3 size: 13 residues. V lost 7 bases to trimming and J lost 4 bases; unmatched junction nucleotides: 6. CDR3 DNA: TGTGCCAGCACAGGGGGAGGACGCTATGGCTACACCTTC. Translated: CASTGGGRYGYTF.

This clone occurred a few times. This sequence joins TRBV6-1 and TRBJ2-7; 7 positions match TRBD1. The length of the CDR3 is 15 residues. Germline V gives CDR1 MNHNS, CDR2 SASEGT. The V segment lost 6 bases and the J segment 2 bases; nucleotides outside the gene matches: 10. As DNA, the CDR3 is TGTGCCAGCAGACCAACGGACAGGCTAGCCTACGAGCAGTACTTC. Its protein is CASRPTDRLAYEQYF.

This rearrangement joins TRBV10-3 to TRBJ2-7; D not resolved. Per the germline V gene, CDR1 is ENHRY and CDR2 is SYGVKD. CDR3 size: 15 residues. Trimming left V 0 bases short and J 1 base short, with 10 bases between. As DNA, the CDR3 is TGTGCCATCAGTGAGTCGGTGCAGGTTTCCTACGAGCAGTACTTC. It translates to CAISESVQVSYEQYF.

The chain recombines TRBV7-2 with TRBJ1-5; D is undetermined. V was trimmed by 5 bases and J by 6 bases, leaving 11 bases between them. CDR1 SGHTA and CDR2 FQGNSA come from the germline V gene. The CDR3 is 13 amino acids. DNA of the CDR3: TGTGCCAGCAGCGCCGAACGAGGTCAGCCCCAGCATTTT. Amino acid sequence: CASSAERGQPQHF.